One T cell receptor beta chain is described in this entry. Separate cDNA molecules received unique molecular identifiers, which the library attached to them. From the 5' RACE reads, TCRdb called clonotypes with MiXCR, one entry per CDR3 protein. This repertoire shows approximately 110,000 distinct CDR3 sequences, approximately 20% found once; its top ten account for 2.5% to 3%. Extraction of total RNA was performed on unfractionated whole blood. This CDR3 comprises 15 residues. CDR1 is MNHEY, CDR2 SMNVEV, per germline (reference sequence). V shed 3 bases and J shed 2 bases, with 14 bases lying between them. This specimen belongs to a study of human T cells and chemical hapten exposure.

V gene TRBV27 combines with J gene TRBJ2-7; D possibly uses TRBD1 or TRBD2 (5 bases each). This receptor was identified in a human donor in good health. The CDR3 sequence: CASSFGPGSPYEQYF. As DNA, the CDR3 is TGTGCCAGCAGTTTTGGGCCAGGGAGTCCCTACGAGCAGTACTTC.